A single sample gave rise to the 32 T cell receptor beta chains below, sequenced in a study of early stage breast cancer tumors. Libraries were prepared by immunoSEQ multiplex PCR; TCRdb keeps only in-frame clonotypes and omits some of them. The sample gives about 50,000 clones, about 83% of which show up once; about 1.4% is in the top ten. Sequencing was done on a sample of blood. These receptors all come from a person aged 45 to 59 with breast cancer.

This sequence joins TRBV10-3 and TRBJ2-7; 8 nucleotides align to TRBD1. V dropped 3 bases and J dropped 3; count of bases not matched to a gene: 4. The CDR3 runs 14 residues. Germline CDR1 is ENHRY and CDR2 is SYGVKD. This CDR3 reads CAISDPGGSYEQYF. The CDR3 DNA reads as TGTGCCATCAGTGATCCAGGGGGCAGCTACGAGCAGTACTTC.

The CDR3 is CASSLPPASGANVLTF. In DNA form, the CDR3 reads TGCGCCAGCAGCTTGCCCCCCGCCTCTGGGGCCAACGTCCTGACTTTC. This chain uses TRBV5-1 with TRBJ2-6; D gene uncertain. The CDR3 sequence is 16 residues long. The ends were cut back, 1 base at V and 0 bases at J, with 8 bases in the middle. CDR1 and CDR2 from the germline V gene are SGHRS and YFSETQ. Full variable domain (rest looked up from reference TRBV5-1 and TRBJ2-6): KAGVTQTPRYLIKTRGQQVTLSCSPISGHRSVSWYQQTPGQGLQFLFEYFSETQRNKGNFPGRFSGRQFSNSRSEMNVSTLELGDSALYLCASSLPPASGANVLTFGAGSRLTVL.

The chain has TRBV7-9 and TRBJ2-7; D might be TRBD1 (5 bases). The CDR3 has 14 amino acids. Trimming pared 5 bases from V and 6 bases from J, leaving 17 bases between. The germline gives CDR1 SEHNR, CDR2 FQNEAQ (reference sequence). The CDR3 sequence is CASSRVQGLSEQYF. CDR3 in DNA: TGTGCCAGCAGCCGTGTTCAGGGTTTATCCGAGCAGTACTTC.

The chain employs TRBV11-2 and TRBJ1-1; D is perhaps TRBD1 (5 bases). Germline values: CDR1 SGHAT, CDR2 FQNNGV. The CDR3 sequence is 15 residues long. Deletions cut 0 bases from V and 4 bases from J, with 12 bases between. The DNA of the CDR3 is TGTGCCAGCAGCTTAGAATCAGGGCGTACCACTGAAGCTTTCTTT. It specifies CASSLESGRTTEAFF.

This chain links TRBV18 with TRBJ2-1; D tentatively reads TRBD1 or TRBD2 (5 bases each). The CDR3 covers 13 residues. V lost 0 bases and J 7 bases, leaving 7 bases between the germline ends. Germline V lookup: CDR1 KGHSH, CDR2 LQKENI. CDR3 sequence (DNA): TGTGCCAGCTCACCACCGGGGGAAAATGAGCAGTTCTTC. Translating gives CASSPPGENEQFF.

The gene calls are TRBV6-5 and TRBJ1-2, with TRBD1 matching over 8 bases. Germline-derived CDR1 and CDR2 are MNHEY and SVGAGI. This CDR3 spans 14 amino acids. The V and J ends lost 6 bases and 4 bases, in that order; junction bases with no gene match: 7. The CDR3 sequence: CASSPGTGGYGYTF. The CDR3 DNA reads as TGTGCCAGCAGCCCCGGGACAGGAGGCTATGGCTACACCTTC.

This clone came up once. The V gene is TRBV7-3, the J gene TRBJ2-7; TRBD2 aligns across 8 bases. The CDR3 runs to 15 residues. Germline-derived CDR1 and CDR2 are SGHTA and FQGTGA. Trimming took 5 bases from V and 2 from J; bases not matched to a gene: 8. The CDR3 here is CASSPAGGGPYEQYF. In DNA form, the CDR3 reads TGTGCCAGCAGCCCCGCGGGGGGAGGGCCCTACGAGCAGTACTTC.

V usage is TRBV19 and J usage is TRBJ1-2, with D possibly TRBD1 on 6 matching bases. CDR1 LNHDA and CDR2 SQIVND come from the germline V gene (reference sequence). The CDR3 has 14 amino acids. Trimming took off 3 bases at V and 4 bases at J, with 12 bases between the two ends. The CDR3 spells CASSILTGGYGYTF. The CDR3 nucleotides are TGTGCCAGTAGTATTTTGACAGGCGGCTATGGCTACACCTTC.

This clone was seen more than once but under ten times. The chain carries TRBV7-9 and TRBJ2-7, with D unclear. This CDR3 has 14 amino acids. V lost 3 bases and J lost 3, with 12 bases in between. Germline loops: CDR1 SEHNR, CDR2 FQNEAQ (reference sequence). CDR3 coding DNA: TGTGCCAGCAGCTTGGGTGCCTCGAACTACGAGCAGTACTTC. Residues: CASSLGASNYEQYF.

The chain combines TRBV10-3 with TRBJ2-1; D not certain. Trimming cost V 0 bases and J 8 bases, with 11 bases left between them. The germline gives CDR1 ENHRY, CDR2 SYGVKD. This CDR3 is 14 amino acids long. This CDR3 is CAISESKGRDEQFF. In DNA form, the CDR3 reads TGTGCCATCAGTGAGTCGAAGGGCCGCGATGAGCAGTTCTTC.

This chain uses TRBV30 with TRBJ2-6; D gene unclear. This CDR3 is built from 14 residues. The germline V gene encodes CDR1 GTSNPN and CDR2 SVGIG (reference sequence). Trimming removed 3 bases at V and 4 bases at J, with 10 bases between. CDR3 sequence reads: CAWSFNSGANVLTF. CDR3 nucleotides: TGTGCCTGGAGCTTTAACTCGGGGGCCAACGTCCTGACTTTC.

Only one count was recorded for this clone. This chain joins TRBV30 and TRBJ2-7; D is unclear. V was cut by 2 bases and J by 2 bases, with 4 bases left in between. CDR3 size: 11 residues. From germline, CDR1 is GTSNPN and CDR2 SVGIG (reference sequence). CDR3 DNA: TGTGCCTGGAGTATGGCCTACGAGCAGTACTTC. Its protein is CAWSMAYEQYF.

The J gene is TRBJ1-6, the V gene TRBV4-3, with 7 bases that match TRBD1. The CDR3 is made up of 15 amino acids. Trimming at V came to 4 bases and at J to 10 bases, leaving 10 bases not matched to a gene. Per germline, CDR1 LGHNA and CDR2 YSLEER. In nucleotides, the CDR3 is TGCGCCAGCAGCCTCGACAGGGCCGGGCGGTCACCCCTCCACTTT. Translating it yields CASSLDRAGRSPLHF.

The CDR3 DNA reads TGCGCCAGCAGCTTGGGAGGACAGGGGAGCACCGGGGAGCTGTTTTTT. It specifies CASSLGGQGSTGELFF. V and J are TRBV5-1 and TRBJ2-2; 9 nucleotides align to TRBD1. Germline loops: CDR1 SGHRS, CDR2 YFSETQ. V shed 0 bases, J shed 4 bases, and the junction held 4 bases outside the gene matches. This CDR3 has 16 residues.

The gene calls are TRBV6-6 and TRBJ1-2; D remains ambiguous. CDR1 MNHNY and CDR2 SVGAGI come from the germline V gene (reference sequence). CDR3 size: 13 residues. Trimming shortened V by 4 bases and J by 7 bases, and 13 bases separated the two germline ends. Here the CDR3 reads CASSFSGSGGYTF. In DNA, the CDR3 is TGTGCCAGCAGTTTTTCGGGAAGTGGTGGCTACACCTTC.

Only one count was recorded for this clone. V is TRBV7-2 and J is TRBJ2-5; a possible D gene is TRBD2 (5 bases). Germline V CDR1 and CDR2: SGHTA, FQGNSA. Trimming removed 4 bases at V and 5 bases at J, with 17 bases between. The length of the CDR3 is 15 residues. Written as DNA, the CDR3 is TGTGCCAGCAGCTCGGTGGGCGGGCGGTGGGAGACCCAGTACTTC. Protein sequence: CASSSVGGRWETQYF.

The rearrangement uses TRBV27 and TRBJ1-4; 9 bases are a match to TRBD1. Unmatched junction bases numbered 10, after V lost 1 base and J lost 4 bases. Germline values: CDR1 MNHEY, CDR2 SMNVEV (reference sequence). CDR3 length: 18 residues. The CDR3 region has the DNA TGTGCCAGCAGTTTATTCCCCACCGGACAGGGGAGTAATGAAAAACTGTTTTTT. As protein: CASSLFPTGQGSNEKLFF.

The chain combines TRBV19 with TRBJ2-7; 10 bases map to TRBD2. Germline V CDR1 and CDR2: LNHDA, SQIVND (reference sequence). V was pared by 6 bases and J by 6 bases, with 8 bases of the junction left unmatched. CDR3 length: 14 residues. The CDR3 sequence: CASSPGTSESEQYF. The CDR3 bases are TGTGCCAGTAGCCCTGGGACTAGCGAAAGCGAGCAGTACTTC.

The chain carries TRBV9 and TRBJ2-2; no clear D. CDR1 and CDR2 (germline): SGDLS, YYNGEE. The CDR3 loop spans 12 amino acids. V dropped 0 bases and J dropped 5 bases, with 2 bases sitting between them. CDR3 bases: TGTGCCAGCAGCGTAGGAACCGGGGAGCTGTTTTTT. Translated: CASSVGTGELFF.

For the CDR3, the DNA is TGTGCCAGCAGGCCCCGTCCTTCTGGGGCCAACGTCCTGACTTTC. Translation: CASRPRPSGANVLTF. The gene calls are TRBV6-6 and TRBJ2-6; D gene ambiguous. CDR3 size: 15 residues. CDR1 and CDR2 from the germline V gene are MNHNY and SVGAGI (reference sequence). Trimming removed 6 bases from V and 1 base from J, with 10 bases in between.

This clone was seen only a few times. Other DNA sequences in this sample translate to the same CDR3. The V gene is TRBV7-9, the J gene TRBJ1-6; weak D call: TRBD1 (5 bases). The CDR3 is made up of 14 amino acids. Trimming left V 1 base short and J 6 bases short, with 7 bases between. CDR1 is SEHNR and CDR2 is FQNEAQ in the germline V gene (reference sequence). The chain's CDR3 is CASSLGQSNSPLHF. In DNA, the CDR3 is TGTGCCAGCAGCTTAGGACAGAGTAATTCACCCCTCCACTTT.

This rearrangement joins TRBV30 to TRBJ2-7, with 8 bases identical to TRBD2. The germline V gene encodes CDR1 GTSNPN and CDR2 SVGIG (reference sequence). The J segment lost 1 base and the V segment lost 3 bases, leaving 11 bases of the junction unmatched. The CDR3 spans 16 residues. The CDR3, as DNA: TGTGCCTGGAGCCGGGGGGGCCGGGACGGATCCTACGAGCAGTACTTC. Translated: CAWSRGGRDGSYEQYF.

The V gene is TRBV4-3, the J gene TRBJ2-1, with TRBD2 matching over 7 bases. There are 18 residues in the CDR3. Per the germline V gene, CDR1 is LGHNA and CDR2 is YSLEER. The V and J ends lost 0 bases and 6 bases, in that order; junction bases with no gene match: 14. The CDR3 is CASSQDPGGIGGPNEQFF. The CDR3 DNA reads TGCGCCAGCAGCCAAGATCCCGGGGGGATAGGCGGGCCCAATGAGCAGTTCTTC.

V gene TRBV2 combines with J gene TRBJ2-5; tentatively, D is TRBD2 (5 bases). The V gene lost 2 bases and the J gene lost 3 bases, with 10 bases spanning the gap. The CDR3 has 14 residues. From germline, CDR1 is SNHLY and CDR2 FYNNEI. The CDR3 region is CASSERTGKETQYF. The CDR3 bases are TGTGCCAGCAGTGAAAGGACCGGGAAAGAGACCCAGTACTTC.

Only a few counts were recorded for this clone. The V gene is TRBV4-2, the J gene TRBJ2-7; no clear D gene. The V end was cut by 0 bases, the J end by 4 bases, with 7 bases between. This CDR3 is built from 13 residues. Germline CDR1 LGHNA, CDR2 YNFKEQ. CDR3 region: CASSQDKGYEQYF. DNA of the CDR3: TGTGCCAGCAGCCAAGATAAAGGGTACGAGCAGTACTTC.

The gene calls are TRBV5-1 and TRBJ2-7, with 8 bases fitting TRBD2. Losses at the gene ends were 4 bases for V and 1 base for J; bases not matched to a gene: 13. Germline V gene data show CDR1 as SGHRS and CDR2 as YFSETQ. The CDR3 has 17 residues. This chain's CDR3 is CASSVSLLAGLSYEQYF. The DNA for the CDR3 is TGCGCCAGCAGCGTAAGCCTCCTAGCGGGTCTATCCTACGAGCAGTACTTC. Supplemented by reference TRBV5-1 and TRBJ2-7, the full variable domain reads KAGVTQTPRYLIKTRGQQVTLSCSPISGHRSVSWYQQTPGQGLQFLFEYFSETQRNKGNFPGRFSGRQFSNSRSEMNVSTLELGDSALYLCASSVSLLAGLSYEQYFGPGTRLTVT.

V usage is TRBV6-5 and J usage is TRBJ1-3; maybe TRBD1 (5 bases). The germline CDR1 and CDR2 sequences are MNHEY and SVGAGI. This CDR3 contains 16 residues. Deletions cut 2 bases from V and 4 bases from J, with 15 bases between. The CDR3 protein is CASSYGFGGSGNTIYF. Here the CDR3 DNA reads TGTGCCAGCAGTTACGGCTTCGGGGGATCAGGAAACACCATATATTTT.

This chain connects TRBV6-5 to TRBJ1-2; D gene uncertain. CDR1 is MNHEY, CDR2 SVGAGI, per germline. Trimming shortened V by 2 bases and J by 4 bases, and 11 bases separated the two germline ends. This CDR3 region has 14 residues. The DNA for the CDR3 is TGTGCCAGCAGTTACGACACATTGATCTATGGCTACACCTTC. Translating gives CASSYDTLIYGYTF.

The sample holds one count of this clone. The V gene is TRBV2, the J gene TRBJ2-2; TRBD1 aligns across 7 bases. Germline values: CDR1 SNHLY, CDR2 FYNNEI. The CDR3 sequence is 13 residues long. Germline trimming cut 6 bases from V and 3 bases from J; bases unmatched to any gene: 1. The chain's CDR3 is CASRGQYTGELFF. For the CDR3, the DNA is TGTGCCAGCAGGGGACAGTACACCGGGGAGCTGTTTTTT. The variable domain in full, with the rest retrieved from reference TRBV2 and TRBJ2-2, is EPEVTQTPSHQVTQMGQEVILRCVPISNHLYFYWYRQILGQKVEFLVSFYNNEISEKSEIFDDQFSVERPDGSNFTLKIRSTKLEDSAMYFCASRGQYTGELFFGEGSRLTVL.

The chain employs TRBV7-8 and TRBJ2-7; D might be TRBD1 (6 bases). CDR3 length: 15 amino acids. V lost 5 bases to trimming and J lost 1 base, with 15 bases between them. Germline CDR1 and CDR2: SGHVS and FQNEAQ. CDR3 amino acids: CASSRATGLSYEQYF. For the CDR3, the DNA is TGTGCCAGCAGCCGGGCCACAGGGTTGTCCTACGAGCAGTACTTC.

V gene TRBV5-1 combines with J gene TRBJ1-2; 10 bases agree with TRBD1. Trimming at V came to 4 bases and at J to 4 bases, leaving 4 bases not matched to a gene. Germline CDR1 is SGHRS and CDR2 is YFSETQ. The CDR3 is made up of 14 amino acids. Written as DNA, the CDR3 is TGCGCCAGCAGCACCGGGACAGGGGTCTATGGCTACACCTTC. It codes for CASSTGTGVYGYTF. Drawing the rest from reference TRBV5-1 and TRBJ1-2, the complete variable domain is KAGVTQTPRYLIKTRGQQVTLSCSPISGHRSVSWYQQTPGQGLQFLFEYFSETQRNKGNFPGRFSGRQFSNSRSEMNVSTLELGDSALYLCASSTGTGVYGYTFGSGTRLTVV.

V usage is TRBV7-2 and J usage is TRBJ2-1, with 12 bases lining up with TRBD2. V shed 4 bases and J 0 bases; nucleotides not matched to a gene: 10. Germline CDR1 is SGHTA and CDR2 is FQGNSA. The CDR3 has 19 amino acids. CDR3 loop: CASSYWGLAGRSSYNEQFF. The CDR3 nucleotides are TGTGCCAGCAGCTACTGGGGACTAGCGGGCCGGAGCTCCTACAATGAGCAGTTCTTC.